This is a list of T cell receptor beta chains from one sample in a study of post-analysis software for immune sequencing data. TCRdb ran MiXCR on the PCR reads and lists one entry per CDR3 protein. The table includes some 190,000 distinct CDR3 sequences, roughly 30% detected once. The specimen was blood. The receptors here all came from a girl aged 2-17 years with multiple sclerosis. The CDR3 runs from the conserved cysteine through the conserved F or W. Fields, in order: J gene, V gene, clone size, D gene, CDR3 DNA, CDR3 protein. D genes are given only for firm matches. The size entry is marked missing in some rows and otherwise reads once, few, many or a size class.

TRBJ1-1 | TRBV7-2 | . | . | . | CASSFLWDSEAFF
TRBJ2-3 | TRBV6-6 | many | TRBD2 | TGTGCCGCCTGCAGGCCGGGAGGTTCAGATACGCAGTATTTT | CAACRPGGSDTQYF
TRBJ1-6 | TRBV5-1 | . | . | TGCGCCAGCAGCTTGGAGGGTCGGGATTCACCCCTCCACTTT | CASSLEGRDSPLHF
TRBJ2-3 | TRBV7-2 | many | TRBD2 | TGTGCCAGCAGCTTTATGGCTAGCGGGAAGACGCAGTATTTT | CASSFMASGKTQYF
TRBJ2-7 | TRBV30 | . | . | TGTGCCGGGGGCGACTACGAGCAGTACTTC | CAGGDYEQYF
TRBJ2-3 | TRBV20-1 | many | . | TGCAGTGCTAGAGATAACGGCTACCCCCTCCTCCCAGATACGCAGTATTTT | CSARDNGYPLLPDTQYF
TRBJ1-2 | TRBV7-2 | . | TRBD1 | TGTGCCAGCAGCTTAAGGGCCCTCGACAGGGTTTATGGCTACACCTTC | CASSLRALDRVYGYTF
TRBJ1-5 | TRBV24-1 | few | . | TGTGCCACCAGTGACTCTAATCAGCCCCAGCATTTT | CATSDSNQPQHF
TRBJ2-7 | TRBV2 | few | TRBD2 | TGTGCCAGCAGTCCCTTAGCGGGGGGCGTCCTGAACGAGCAGTACTTC | CASSPLAGGVLNEQYF
TRBJ2-1 | TRBV5-1 | many | . | TGCGCCAGCAGCGAGGTAGGGGGCTCCTACAATGAGCAGTTCTTC | CASSEVGGSYNEQFF
TRBJ1-5 | TRBV7-2 | few | . | TGTGCCAGCAGCTCAGGTGGGGGAGTCTATAGCAATCAGCCCCAGCATTTT | CASSSGGGVYSNQPQHF
TRBJ1-6 | TRBV28 | few | . | TGTGCCAGCAGTTTGGGCCCGGTGCAGGGCCGTTCACCCCTCCACTTT | CASSLGPVQGRSPLHF
TRBJ2-7 | TRBV5-1 | few | TRBD1 | TGCGCCAGCAGCTCCGGGGACAGGGTCCACGAGCAGTACTTC | CASSSGDRVHEQYF
TRBJ2-4 | TRBV5-1 | . | . | TGCGCCAGCAGCGGGGGTGGGGACCCCTCCAAAAACATTCAGTACTTC | CASSGGGDPSKNIQYF